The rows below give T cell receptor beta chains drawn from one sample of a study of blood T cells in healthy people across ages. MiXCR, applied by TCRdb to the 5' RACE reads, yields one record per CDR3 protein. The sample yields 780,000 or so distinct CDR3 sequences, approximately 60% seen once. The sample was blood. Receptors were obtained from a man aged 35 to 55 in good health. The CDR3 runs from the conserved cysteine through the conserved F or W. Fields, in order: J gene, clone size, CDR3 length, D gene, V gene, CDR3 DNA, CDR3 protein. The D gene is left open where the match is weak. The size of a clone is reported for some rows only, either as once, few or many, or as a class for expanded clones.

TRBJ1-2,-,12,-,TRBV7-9,TGTGCCAGCCCGCGGGGAGGGGATGGCTACACCTTC,CASPRGGDGYTF
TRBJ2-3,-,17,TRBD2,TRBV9,TGTGCCAGCAGCGTATACGATAGGACTAGCGGCACAGATACGCAGTATTTT,CASSVYDRTSGTDTQYF
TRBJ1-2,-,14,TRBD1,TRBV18,TGTGCCAGCTCACCACGAAGAGGGGGCGATGGCTACACCTTC,CASSPRRGGDGYTF
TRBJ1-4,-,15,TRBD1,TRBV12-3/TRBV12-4,TGTGCCAGCAGTTCCTCCGGGACAGGGGCAGAAAAACTGTTTTTT,CASSSSGTGAEKLFF
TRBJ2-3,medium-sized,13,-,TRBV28,TGTGCCAGCAGTTCCGGGGCTTCAGATACGCAGTATTTT,CASSSGASDTQYF
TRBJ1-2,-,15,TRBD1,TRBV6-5,TGTGCCAGCAGTCCCCATAGACAGGGGGACTATGGCTACACCTTC,CASSPHRQGDYGYTF
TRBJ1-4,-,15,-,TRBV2,TGTGCCAGCATCACGGGGGTTGCAACTAATGAAAAACTGTTTTTT,CASITGVATNEKLFF
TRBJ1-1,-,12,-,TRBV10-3,TGTGCCACCTGGGGGAGTCTCACTGAAGCTTTCTTT,CATWGSLTEAFF
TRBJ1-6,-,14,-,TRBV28,TGTGCCAGCAGATCAGTCGGAAATAATTCACCCCTCCACTTT,CASRSVGNNSPLHF
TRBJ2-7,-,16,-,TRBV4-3,TGCGCCAGCAGCCAGGGAACGGGGAGAGTATCCTACGAGCAGTACTTC,CASSQGTGRVSYEQYF
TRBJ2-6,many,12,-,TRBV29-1,TGCAGCGTTCGTTCTGGGGCCAACGTCCTGACTTTC,CSVRSGANVLTF
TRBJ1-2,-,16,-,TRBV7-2,TGTGCCAGCAGCTTAAATCCGGCATTCCTTGGCTATGGCTACACCTTC,CASSLNPAFLGYGYTF
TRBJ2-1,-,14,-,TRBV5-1,TGCGCCAGCAGCTCGGGACGAGACCCCGATGAGCAGTTCTTC,CASSSGRDPDEQFF
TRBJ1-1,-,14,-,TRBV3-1,TGTGCTAGCAGCCACACGACGGGGCGGTCCGAAGCTTTCTTT,CASSHTTGRSEAFF
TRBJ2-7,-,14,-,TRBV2,TGTGCCAGCACGTCGAGACAGGTGCCCTACGAGCAGTACTTC,CASTSRQVPYEQYF
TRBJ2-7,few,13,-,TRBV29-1,TGCAGCGTTGGAGGCAGGGCCTCCTACGAGCAGTACTTC,CSVGGRASYEQYF
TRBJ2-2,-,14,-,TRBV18,TGTGCCAGCTCACCTAGGCAGTCCACCGGGGAGCTGTTTTTT,CASSPRQSTGELFF
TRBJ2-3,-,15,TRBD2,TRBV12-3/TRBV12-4,TGTGCCAGCAGTTTAGGCGGGGGGGCAAGAGATACGCAGTATTTT,CASSLGGGARDTQYF
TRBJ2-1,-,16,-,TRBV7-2,TGTGCCAGCAGCCCGAAGGCGATGGGCTCCTACAATGAGCAGTTCTTC,CASSPKAMGSYNEQFF
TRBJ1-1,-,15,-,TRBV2,TGTGCCAGCAGTCGTACGGGAGGCTTCAACACTGAAGCTTTCTTT,CASSRTGGFNTEAFF
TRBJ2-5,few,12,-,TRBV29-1,TGCAGCGTTGATACACCCGGGGGGACCCAGTACTTC,CSVDTPGGTQYF
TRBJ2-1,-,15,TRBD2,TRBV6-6,TGTGCCAGCAGCCGACGGACTAGCGGACACAATGAGCAGTTCTTC,CASSRRTSGHNEQFF
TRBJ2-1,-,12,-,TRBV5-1,TGCGCCAGCAGCATGGACACGCAAGGGCAGTTCTTC,CASSMDTQGQFF
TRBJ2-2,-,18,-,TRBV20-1,TGCAGTGCTAGAGATCGGAAAGGCAGGGGCGCCGGCACCGGGGAGCTGTTTTTT,CSARDRKGRGAGTGELFF
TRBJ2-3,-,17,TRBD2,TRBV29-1,TGCAGCGTTCGTTTAGAGTTGGGAGGGCGTAGTAGGGATACGCAGTATTTT,CSVRLELGGRSRDTQYF
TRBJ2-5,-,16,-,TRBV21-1,TGTGCCAGCCCCCAGGGGGCATCTTTCGGTCGGGAGACCCAGTACTTC,CASPQGASFGRETQYF
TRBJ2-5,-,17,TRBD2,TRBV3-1,TGTGCCAGCAGCCAGTCCGGGACTAGCGGGATCCTGGAGACCCAGTACTTC,CASSQSGTSGILETQYF
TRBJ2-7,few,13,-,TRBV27,TGTGCCAGCAGTCCACATCCCTGGGAAGAGCAGTACTTC,CASSPHPWEEQYF
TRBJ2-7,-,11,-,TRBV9,TGTGCCAGCAGCACCGGACTAGAGCAGTACTTC,CASSTGLEQYF
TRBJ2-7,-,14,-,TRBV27,TGTGCCAGCAGTTTAGGTCTACCCTCTTCCGAGCAGTACTTC,CASSLGLPSSEQYF
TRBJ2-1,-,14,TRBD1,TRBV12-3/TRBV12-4,TGTGCCAGCAGTCCGGGACAGGGTATTAATGAGCAGTTCTTC,CASSPGQGINEQFF
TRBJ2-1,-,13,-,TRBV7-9,TGTGCCAGCAGCCTCCAGGTGGACAATGAGCAGTTCTTC,CASSLQVDNEQFF
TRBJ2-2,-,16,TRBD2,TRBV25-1,TGTGCCAGCAGCGATACGGCGGGAGGGAACACCGGGGAGCTGTTTTTT,CASSDTAGGNTGELFF
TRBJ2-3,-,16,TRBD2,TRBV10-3,TGTGCCATCAAATCGGGACTAGCGGGAAACACAGATACGCAGTATTTT,CAIKSGLAGNTDTQYF
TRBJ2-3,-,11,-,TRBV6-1,TGTGCCAGCAGGAAGATCGATACGCAGTATTTT,CASRKIDTQYF
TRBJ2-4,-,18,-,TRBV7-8,TGTGCCAGCAGCTTAGGGTGGGGGGGCCGTCTAGCCAAAAACATTCAGTACTTC,CASSLGWGGRLAKNIQYF
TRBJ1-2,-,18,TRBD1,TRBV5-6,TGTGCCAGCAGCTTCGGCCGGGACAGGGCGCCATTTAACTATGGCTACACCTTC,CASSFGRDRAPFNYGYTF
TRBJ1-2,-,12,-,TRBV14,TGTGCCAGCAGCCGAAGGGACTATGGCTACACCTTC,CASSRRDYGYTF
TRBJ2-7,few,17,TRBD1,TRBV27,TGTGCCAGCAGTTTATCTCGGGACAGGGTAATCTCCTACGAGCAGTACTTC,CASSLSRDRVISYEQYF
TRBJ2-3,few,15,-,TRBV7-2,TGTGCCAGCAGCTTAGTTTCGGGGCTCACAGATACGCAGTATTTT,CASSLVSGLTDTQYF
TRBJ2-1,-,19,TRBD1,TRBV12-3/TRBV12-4,TGTGCCGGCACCTATCTCGAGACAGGGGGCATGCTAAAGTACAATGAGCAGTTCTTC,CAGTYLETGGMLKYNEQFF
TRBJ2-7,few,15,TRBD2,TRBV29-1,TGCAGCGTTGAAGACCGGGGACTAGCGGGAACCGAGCAGTACTTC,CSVEDRGLAGTEQYF
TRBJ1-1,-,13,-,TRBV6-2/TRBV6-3,TGTGCCAGCTCCAGGGGAGCCCTCACTGAAGCTTTCTTT,CASSRGALTEAFF
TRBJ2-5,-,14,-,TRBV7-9,TGTGCCAGCAGCTTAGATGGGGATTTCGAGACCCAGTACTTC,CASSLDGDFETQYF
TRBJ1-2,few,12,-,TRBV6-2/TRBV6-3,TGTGCCAGCAGTTACGGTCCGGAAGGCTACACCTTC,CASSYGPEGYTF
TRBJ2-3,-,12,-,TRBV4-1,TGCGCCAGCAGCCAAACCGGGGGTACGCAGTATTTT,CASSQTGGTQYF
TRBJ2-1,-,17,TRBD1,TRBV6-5,TGTGCCAGCAGTTACTCCTCGCCCAGGGGGCCCTACAATGAGCAGTTCTTC,CASSYSSPRGPYNEQFF
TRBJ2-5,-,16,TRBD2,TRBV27,TGTGCCAGCAGTAACCGACTAGCAGACAACCAAGAGACCCAGTACTTC,CASSNRLADNQETQYF
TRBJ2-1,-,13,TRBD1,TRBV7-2,TGTGCCAGTACGTGGACAGGGTTCGATGAGCAGTTCTTC,CASTWTGFDEQFF
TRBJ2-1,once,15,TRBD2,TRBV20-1,TGCAGTGCTAGCGGGTCTAGCGGGGGTTTGAGAGAGCAGTTCTTC,CSASGSSGGLREQFF
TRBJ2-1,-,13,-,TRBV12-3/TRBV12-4,TGTGCCGGCAGCCGAGGAAGCTACAATGAGCAGTTCTTC,CAGSRGSYNEQFF
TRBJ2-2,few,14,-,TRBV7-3,TGTGCCAGCAGCTTAGCCACCAACACCGGGGAGCTGTTTTTT,CASSLATNTGELFF
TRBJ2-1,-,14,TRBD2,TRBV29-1,TGCAGCGTTGGTGCGACTAGCCCTTACAATGAGCAGTTCTTC,CSVGATSPYNEQFF
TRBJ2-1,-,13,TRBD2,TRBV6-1,TGTGCCAGCAAAGACGGGGGGGCCAATGAGCAGTTCTTC,CASKDGGANEQFF
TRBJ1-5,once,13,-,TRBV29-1,TGCAGCGTTGGCCCAGGGCCGGGTCAGCCCCAGCATTTT,CSVGPGPGQPQHF
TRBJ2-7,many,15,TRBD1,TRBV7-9,TGTGCCAGCAGCCCAGGGACAGGAAAAACCTACGAGCAGTACTTC,CASSPGTGKTYEQYF
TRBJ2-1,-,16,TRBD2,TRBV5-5,TGTGCCAGCACCCAACTGGCGGGAGCGGTGTACAATGAGCAGTTCTTC,CASTQLAGAVYNEQFF
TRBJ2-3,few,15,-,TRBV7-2,TGTGCCGACGCACTGGGGACTGGCTCCACAGATACGCAGTATTTT,CADALGTGSTDTQYF
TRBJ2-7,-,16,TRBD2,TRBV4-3,TGCGCCAGCAGCCAAGGGCTAGCGGGTACCTCCTACGAGCAGTACTTC,CASSQGLAGTSYEQYF